This T cell receptor beta chain was identified in a study of blood T cells in healthy people across ages. Combining a sample-barcoded 5' primer with a J-beta primer mix, a second PCR ran for roughly 7 to 12 cycles. Using its own MiXCR run on the 5' RACE reads, TCRdb lists one record per CDR3 protein. This repertoire shows around 900,000 distinct CDR3 sequences, just over 50% found once; its top ten account for around 21%. The V and J ends lost 7 bases and 5 bases, in that order; junction bases with no gene match: 13. This CDR3 comprises 16 residues. Germline CDR1 PRHDT, CDR2 FYEKMQ (reference sequence).

The origin of this receptor is a woman aged 55-70 years in good health. This sequence joins TRBV13 and TRBJ2-1, with 8 nucleotides matching TRBD2. Sequencing was done on a sample of blood. CDR3 DNA sequence: TGTGCCAGCACCCCACCTACAACGGGAGGGGACAATGAGCAGTTCTTC. As protein: CASTPPTTGGDNEQFF.